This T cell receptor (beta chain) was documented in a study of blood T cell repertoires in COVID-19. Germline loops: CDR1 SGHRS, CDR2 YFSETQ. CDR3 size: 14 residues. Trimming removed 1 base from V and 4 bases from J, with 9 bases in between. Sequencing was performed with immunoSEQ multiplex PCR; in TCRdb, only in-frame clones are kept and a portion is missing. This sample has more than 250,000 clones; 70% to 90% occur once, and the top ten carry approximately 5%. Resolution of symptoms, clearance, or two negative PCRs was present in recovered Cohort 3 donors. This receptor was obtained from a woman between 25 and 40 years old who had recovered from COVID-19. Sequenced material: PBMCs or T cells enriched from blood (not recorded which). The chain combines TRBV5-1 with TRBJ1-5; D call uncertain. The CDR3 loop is CASSLFGENQPQHF. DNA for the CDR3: TGCGCCAGCAGCTTGTTCGGGGAAAATCAGCCCCAGCATTTT.